This T cell receptor beta chain was recorded in a study of CD8 T cells in ankylosing spondylitis. Findings and caveats of the study: The authors reported significant enrichment of disease-linked clones in matched ankylosing spondylitis synovial fluid. Several highly homologous variants formed a TCR beta motif that appeared characteristic of ankylosing spondylitis blood.

Concerning this clonotype: Its antigen is unknown.

Using its own MiXCR run on the 5' RACE reads, TCRdb lists one record per CDR3 protein. The table records 250,000 to 350,000 distinct CDR3 sequences, 20% of them present only once. This CDR3 spans 15 amino acids. The V gene end was trimmed by 5 bases and the J gene end by 6 bases; junction bases not matched to a gene: 7. The chain uses TRBV12-3 or TRBV12-4 and TRBJ2-1, with TRBD2 matching over 10 bases. The specimen sequenced was blood, either unsorted or a sorted T cell fraction (not recorded which). The sequence came from a male donor with ankylosing spondylitis or in good health (not recorded which). The CDR3 coding sequence is TGTGCCAGCAGTAAAACCGGGACTAGCGTCAATGAGCAGTTCTTC. This sequence encodes CASSKTGTSVNEQFF.